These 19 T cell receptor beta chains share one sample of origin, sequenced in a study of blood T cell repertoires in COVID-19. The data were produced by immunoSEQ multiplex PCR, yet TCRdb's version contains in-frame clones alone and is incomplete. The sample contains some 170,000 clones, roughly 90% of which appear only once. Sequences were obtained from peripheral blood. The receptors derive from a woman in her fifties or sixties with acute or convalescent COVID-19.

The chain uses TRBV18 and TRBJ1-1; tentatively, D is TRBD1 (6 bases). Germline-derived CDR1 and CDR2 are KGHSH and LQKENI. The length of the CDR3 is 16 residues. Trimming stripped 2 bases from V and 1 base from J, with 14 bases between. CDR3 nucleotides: TGTGCCAGCTCACCATTCGTCCAGGGGTCGAACACTGAAGCTTTCTTT. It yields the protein CASSPFVQGSNTEAFF.

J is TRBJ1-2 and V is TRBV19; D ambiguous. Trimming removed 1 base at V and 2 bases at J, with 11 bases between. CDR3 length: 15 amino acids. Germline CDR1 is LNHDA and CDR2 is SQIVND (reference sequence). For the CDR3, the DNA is TGTGCCAGTAGTATAGCCTTCGAGTACAACTATGGCTACACCTTC. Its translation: CASSIAFEYNYGYTF.

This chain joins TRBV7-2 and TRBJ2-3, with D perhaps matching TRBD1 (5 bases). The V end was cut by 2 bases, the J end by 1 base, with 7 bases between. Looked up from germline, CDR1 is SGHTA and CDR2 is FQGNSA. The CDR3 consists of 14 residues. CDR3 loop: CASSLQTGTDTQYF. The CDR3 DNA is TGTGCCAGCAGCTTACAGACAGGCACAGATACGCAGTATTTT. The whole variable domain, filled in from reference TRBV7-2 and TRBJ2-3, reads GAGVSQSPSNKVTEKGKDVELRCDPISGHTALYWYRQSLGQGLEFLIYFQGNSAPDKSGLPSDRFSAERTGGSVSTLTIQRTQQEDSAVYLCASSLQTGTDTQYFGPGTRLTVL.

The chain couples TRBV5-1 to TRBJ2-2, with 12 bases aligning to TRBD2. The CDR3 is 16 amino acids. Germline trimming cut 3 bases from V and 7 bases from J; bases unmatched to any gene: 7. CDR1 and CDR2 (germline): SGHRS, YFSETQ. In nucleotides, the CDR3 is TGCGCCAGCAGCTCAGGACTAGCGGGATTGGGCGGGGAGCTGTTTTTT. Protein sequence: CASSSGLAGLGGELFF.

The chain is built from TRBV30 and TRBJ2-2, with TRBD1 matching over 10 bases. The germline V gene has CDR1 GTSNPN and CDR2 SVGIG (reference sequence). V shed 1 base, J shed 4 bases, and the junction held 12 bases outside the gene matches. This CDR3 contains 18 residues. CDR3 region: CAWSATAPGQGFTGELFF. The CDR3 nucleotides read TGTGCCTGGAGTGCCACGGCACCGGGACAGGGGTTCACCGGGGAGCTGTTTTTT. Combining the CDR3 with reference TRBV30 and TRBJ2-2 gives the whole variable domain SQTIHQWPATLVQPVGSPLSLECTVEGTSNPNLYWYRQAAGRGLQLLFYSVGIGQISSEVPQNLSASRPQDRQFILSSKKLLLSDSGFYLCAWSATAPGQGFTGELFFGEGSRLTVL.

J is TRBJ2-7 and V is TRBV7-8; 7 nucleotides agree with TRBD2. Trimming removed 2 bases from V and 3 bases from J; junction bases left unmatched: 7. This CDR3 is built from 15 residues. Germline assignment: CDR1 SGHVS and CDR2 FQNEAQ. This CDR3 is CASSLREGSGYEQYF. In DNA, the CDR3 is TGTGCCAGCAGCTTAAGGGAGGGTAGCGGCTACGAGCAGTACTTC.

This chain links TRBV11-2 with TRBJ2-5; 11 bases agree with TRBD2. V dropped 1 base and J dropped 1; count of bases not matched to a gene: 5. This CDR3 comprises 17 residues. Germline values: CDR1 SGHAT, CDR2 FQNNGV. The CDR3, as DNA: TGTGCCAGCAGCTTAGGGGCTAGCGGGAGGCCCCAAGAGACCCAGTACTTC. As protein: CASSLGASGRPQETQYF.

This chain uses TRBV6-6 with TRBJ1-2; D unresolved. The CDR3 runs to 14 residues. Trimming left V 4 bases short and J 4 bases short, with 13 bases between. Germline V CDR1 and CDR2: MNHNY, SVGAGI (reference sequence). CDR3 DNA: TGTGCCAGCAGTTCCCCGGACGGGATCTATGGCTACACCTTC. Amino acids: CASSSPDGIYGYTF.

CDR3 nucleotide sequence: TGCGCCAGCAGCCTCGGGACGGGGGAACAAGCTTTCTTT. Residues: CASSLGTGEQAFF. The V call is TRBV5-1, the J call TRBJ1-1; D might be TRBD1 (5 bases). Germline lookup yields CDR1 SGHRS and CDR2 YFSETQ. V was shortened by 4 bases and J by 9 bases, with 16 bases between the two germline ends. The length of the CDR3 is 13 residues.

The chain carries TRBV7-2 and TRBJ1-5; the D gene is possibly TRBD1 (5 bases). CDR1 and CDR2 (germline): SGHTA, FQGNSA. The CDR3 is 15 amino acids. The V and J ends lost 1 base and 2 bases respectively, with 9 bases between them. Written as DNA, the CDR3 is TGTGCCAGCAGCTTAGATCAGGGTGGCAATCAGCCCCAGCATTTT. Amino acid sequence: CASSLDQGGNQPQHF.

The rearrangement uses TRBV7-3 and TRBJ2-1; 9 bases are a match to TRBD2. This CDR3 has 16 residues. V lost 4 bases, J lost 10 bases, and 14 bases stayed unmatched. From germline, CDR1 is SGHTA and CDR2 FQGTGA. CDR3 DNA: TGTGCCAGCAGCTCGCCAGCGGGGGGCGGTTTCGGAGAGCAGTTCTTC. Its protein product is CASSSPAGGGFGEQFF. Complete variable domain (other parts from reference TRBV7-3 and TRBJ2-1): GAGVSQTPSNKVTEKGKYVELRCDPISGHTALYWYRQSLGQGPEFLIYFQGTGAADDSGLPNDRFFAVRPEGSVSTLKIQRTERGDSAVYLCASSSPAGGGFGEQFFGPGTRLTVL.

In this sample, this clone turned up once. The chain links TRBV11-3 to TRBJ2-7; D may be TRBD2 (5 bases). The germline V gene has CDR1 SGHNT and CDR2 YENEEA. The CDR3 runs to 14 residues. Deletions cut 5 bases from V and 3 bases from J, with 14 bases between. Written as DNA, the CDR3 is TGTGCCAGCAGCCCCCGTCGGGATGGCTACGAGCAGTACTTC. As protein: CASSPRRDGYEQYF. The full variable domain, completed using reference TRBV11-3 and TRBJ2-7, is EAGVVQSPRYKIIEKKQPVAFWCNPISGHNTLYWYLQNLGQGPELLIRYENEEAVDDSQLPKDRFSAERLKGVDSTLKIQPAELGDSAVYLCASSPRRDGYEQYFGPGTRLTVT.

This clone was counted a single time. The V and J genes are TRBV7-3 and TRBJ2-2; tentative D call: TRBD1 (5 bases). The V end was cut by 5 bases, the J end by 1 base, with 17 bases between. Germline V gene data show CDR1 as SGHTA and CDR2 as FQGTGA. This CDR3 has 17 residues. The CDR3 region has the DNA TGTGCCAGCAGCCCCGTACCCAGGGCAAGGAACACCGGGGAGCTGTTTTTT. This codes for CASSPVPRARNTGELFF.

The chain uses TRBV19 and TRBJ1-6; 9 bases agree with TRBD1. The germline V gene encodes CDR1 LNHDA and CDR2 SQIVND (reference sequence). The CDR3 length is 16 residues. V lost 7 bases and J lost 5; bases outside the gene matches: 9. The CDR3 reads CASNHRGLGNNSPLHF. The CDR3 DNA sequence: TGTGCCAGTAACCACAGGGGGCTAGGGAATAATTCACCCCTCCACTTT.

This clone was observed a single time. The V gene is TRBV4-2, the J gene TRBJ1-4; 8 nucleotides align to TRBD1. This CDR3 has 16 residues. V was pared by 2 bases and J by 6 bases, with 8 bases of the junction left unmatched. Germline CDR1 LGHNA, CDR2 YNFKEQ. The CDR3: CASSQNGQGWDEKLFF. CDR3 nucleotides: TGTGCCAGCAGCCAAAACGGACAGGGTTGGGATGAAAAACTGTTTTTT.

CDR3 sequence reads: CASSSSGGGSYEQFF. As DNA, the CDR3 is TGTGCCAGCAGCTCTAGCGGGGGGGGCAGTTATGAGCAGTTCTTC. This rearrangement joins TRBV11-3 to TRBJ2-1, with TRBD2 matching 12 bases. CDR1 SGHNT and CDR2 YENEEA come from the germline V gene. V gave up 4 bases and J gave up 8 bases; unmatched junction bases: 6. The CDR3 sequence is 15 residues long. Filled out from reference TRBV11-3 and TRBJ2-1, the complete variable domain reads EAGVVQSPRYKIIEKKQPVAFWCNPISGHNTLYWYLQNLGQGPELLIRYENEEAVDDSQLPKDRFSAERLKGVDSTLKIQPAELGDSAVYLCASSSSGGGSYEQFFGPGTRLTVL.

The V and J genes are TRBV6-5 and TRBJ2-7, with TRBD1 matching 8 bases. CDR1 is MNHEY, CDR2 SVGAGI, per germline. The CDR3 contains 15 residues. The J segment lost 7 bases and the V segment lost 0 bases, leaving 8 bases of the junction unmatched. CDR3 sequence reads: CASSYSTRGRREQYF. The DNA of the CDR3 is TGTGCCAGCAGTTACTCGACCAGGGGGCGTCGGGAGCAGTACTTC.

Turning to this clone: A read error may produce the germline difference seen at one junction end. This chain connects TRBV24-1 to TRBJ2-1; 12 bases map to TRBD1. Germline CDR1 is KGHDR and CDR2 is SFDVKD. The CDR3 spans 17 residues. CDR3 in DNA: TGTGCCACCAGTGATTACCCCGGGACAGGGGGCTACGATGAGCAGTTCTTC. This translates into CATSDYPGTGGYDEQFF.

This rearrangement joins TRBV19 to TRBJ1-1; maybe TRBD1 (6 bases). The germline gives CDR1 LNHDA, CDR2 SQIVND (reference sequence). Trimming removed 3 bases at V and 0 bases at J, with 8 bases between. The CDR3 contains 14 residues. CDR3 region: CASSIGQLNTEAFF. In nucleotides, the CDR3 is TGTGCCAGTAGTATCGGACAGTTGAACACTGAAGCTTTCTTT.